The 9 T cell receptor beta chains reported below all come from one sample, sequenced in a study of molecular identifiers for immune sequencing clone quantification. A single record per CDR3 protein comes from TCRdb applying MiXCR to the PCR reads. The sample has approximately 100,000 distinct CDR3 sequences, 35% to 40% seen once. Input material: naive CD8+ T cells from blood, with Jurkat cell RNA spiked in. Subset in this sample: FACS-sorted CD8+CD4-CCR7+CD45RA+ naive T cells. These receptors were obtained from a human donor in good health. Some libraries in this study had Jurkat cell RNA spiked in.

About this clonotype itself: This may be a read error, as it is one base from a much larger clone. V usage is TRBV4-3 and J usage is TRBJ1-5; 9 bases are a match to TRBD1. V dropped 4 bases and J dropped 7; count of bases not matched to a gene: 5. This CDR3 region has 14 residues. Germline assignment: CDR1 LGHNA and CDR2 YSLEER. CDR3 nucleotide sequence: TGCGCCAGCAGCCCCTGGACAGGGGCCCAGCCCCAGCATTTT. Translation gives CASSPWTGAQPQHF.

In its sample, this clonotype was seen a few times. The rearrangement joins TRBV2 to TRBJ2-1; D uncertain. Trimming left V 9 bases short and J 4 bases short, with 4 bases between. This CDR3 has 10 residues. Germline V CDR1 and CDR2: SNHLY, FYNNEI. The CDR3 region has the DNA TGTGCCAGTCTTTACAATGAGCAGTTCTTC. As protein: CASLYNEQFF.

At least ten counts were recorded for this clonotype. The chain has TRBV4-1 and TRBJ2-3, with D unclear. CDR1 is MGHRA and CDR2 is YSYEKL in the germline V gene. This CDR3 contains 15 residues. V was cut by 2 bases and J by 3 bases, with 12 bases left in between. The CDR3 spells CASSQLTPSTDTQYF. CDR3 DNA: TGCGCCAGCAGCCAATTGACACCGTCGACAGATACGCAGTATTTT.

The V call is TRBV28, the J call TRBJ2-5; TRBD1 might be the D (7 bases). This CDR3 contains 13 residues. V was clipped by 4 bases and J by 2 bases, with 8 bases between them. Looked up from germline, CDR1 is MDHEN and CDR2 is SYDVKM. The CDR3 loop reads CASSSGGQETQYF. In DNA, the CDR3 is TGTGCCAGCAGTTCAGGGGGGCAAGAGACCCAGTACTTC. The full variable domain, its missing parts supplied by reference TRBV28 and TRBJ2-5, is DVKVTQSSRYLVKRTGEKVFLECVQDMDHENMFWYRQDPGLGLRLIYFSYDVKMKEKGDIPEGYSVSREKKERFSLILESASTNQTSMYLCASSSGGQETQYFGPGTRLLVL.

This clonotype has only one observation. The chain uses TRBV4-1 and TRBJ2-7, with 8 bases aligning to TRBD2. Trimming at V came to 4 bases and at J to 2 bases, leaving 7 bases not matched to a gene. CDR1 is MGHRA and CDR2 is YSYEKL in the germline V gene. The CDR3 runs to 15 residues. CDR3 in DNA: TGCGCCAGCAGCCCTATAGCGGGAAGGCCCTACGAGCAGTACTTC. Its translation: CASSPIAGRPYEQYF.

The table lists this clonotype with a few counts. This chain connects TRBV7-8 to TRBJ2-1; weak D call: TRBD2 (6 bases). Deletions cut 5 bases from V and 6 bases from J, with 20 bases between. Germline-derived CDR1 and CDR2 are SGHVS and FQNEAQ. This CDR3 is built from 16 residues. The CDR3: CASSPRLGMRPNEQFF. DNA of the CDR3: TGTGCCAGCAGCCCCAGACTAGGGATGAGACCCAATGAGCAGTTCTTC.

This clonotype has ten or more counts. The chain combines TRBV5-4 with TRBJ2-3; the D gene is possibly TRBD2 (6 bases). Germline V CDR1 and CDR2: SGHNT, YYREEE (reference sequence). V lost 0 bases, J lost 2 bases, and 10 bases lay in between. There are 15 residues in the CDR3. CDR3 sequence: CASSLGAGPTDTQYF. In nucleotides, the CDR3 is TGTGCCAGCAGCTTGGGAGCGGGCCCCACAGATACGCAGTATTTT. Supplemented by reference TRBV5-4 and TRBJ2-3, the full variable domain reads ETGVTQSPTHLIKTRGQQVTLRCSSQSGHNTVSWYQQALGQGPQFIFQYYREEENGRGNFPPRFSGLQFPNYSSELNVNALELDDSALYLCASSLGAGPTDTQYFGPGTRLTVL.

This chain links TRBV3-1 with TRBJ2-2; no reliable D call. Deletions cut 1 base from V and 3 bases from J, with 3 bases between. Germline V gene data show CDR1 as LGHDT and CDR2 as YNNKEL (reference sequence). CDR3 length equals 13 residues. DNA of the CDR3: TGTGCCAGCAGCCAAGCAGACACCGGGGAGCTGTTTTTT. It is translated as CASSQADTGELFF. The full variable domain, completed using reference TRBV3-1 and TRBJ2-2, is DTAVSQTPKYLVTQMGNDKSIKCEQNLGHDTMYWYKQDSKKFLKIMFSYNNKELIINETVPNRFSPKSPDKAHLNLHINSLELGDSAVYFCASSQADTGELFFGEGSRLTVL.

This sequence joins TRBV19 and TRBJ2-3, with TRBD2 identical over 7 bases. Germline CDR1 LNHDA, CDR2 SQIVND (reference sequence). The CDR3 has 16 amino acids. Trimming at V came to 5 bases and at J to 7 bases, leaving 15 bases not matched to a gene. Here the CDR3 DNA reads TGTGCCAGTAGTGAAGGGACGACTAGCTGGTGGAATACGCAGTATTTT. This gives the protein CASSEGTTSWWNTQYF.